The T cell receptor (beta chain) described here comes from a study of T cells in Graves' hyperthyroidism and ophthalmopathy. It was RNA transcripts that yielded the amplified TCR beta CDR3 regions. The TCR CDR3 first-round RT-PCR relied on the HTBI primer set. Using its own MiXCR run on the multiplex PCR reads, TCRdb lists one record per CDR3 protein. The sample consists of hundreds of thousands of distinct CDR3 sequences, 14% of them appearing once. The CDR3 runs to 17 residues. Germline assignment: CDR1 SNHLY and CDR2 FYNNEI. Trimming removed 4 bases at V and 7 bases at J, with 23 bases between. The sequence came from a young woman with Graves' hyperthyroidism. The rearrangement links TRBV2 to TRBJ1-5; TRBD1 might be the D (6 bases). The specimen sequenced was blood. The CDR3 nucleotides read TGTGCCAGCAGTGTTCTTCCCGGACAGCAAGTTCCACAGCCCCAGCATTTT. As protein: CASSVLPGQQVPQPQHF.